This entry lists 6 T cell receptor beta chains sequenced from one sample in a study of shared clonotypes between healthy human individuals. Libraries were prepared by immunoSEQ multiplex PCR; TCRdb keeps only in-frame clonotypes and omits some of them. This table has around 83,000 clones, 50% to 70% appearing once. Specimen: memory CD8+ T cells sorted from blood. The subset: CD45RO+ cells pooled with CCR7-negative TemRA cells. Receptor source: a man aged 30 to 45 in good health.

This clone has more than one count but fewer than ten. This chain links TRBV11-2 with TRBJ2-1; 10 bases match TRBD1. The CDR3 has 16 amino acids. The V and J ends lost 0 bases and 9 bases, in that order; junction bases with no gene match: 8. The germline CDR1 and CDR2 sequences are SGHAT and FQNNGV. CDR3 sequence (DNA): TGTGCCAGCAGCTTAGATTTGACAGGGGGCGGCACTGAGCAGTTCTTC. Translating gives CASSLDLTGGGTEQFF.

This sequence joins TRBV6-4 and TRBJ2-7, with 8 bases fitting TRBD1. The CDR3 extends over 15 amino acids. V lost 3 bases and J lost 3; bases outside the gene matches: 7. CDR1 is MRHNA and CDR2 is SNTAGT in the germline V gene. CDR3 protein: CASSEGTGGSYEQYF. CDR3 coding DNA: TGTGCCAGCAGTGAGGGAACAGGGGGAAGCTACGAGCAGTACTTC.

CDR3 nucleotide sequence: TGTGCCAGCAGTTTATTCCCTACATCTAAACTGTTTTTT. Protein product: CASSLFPTSKLFF. The rearrangement links TRBV27 to TRBJ1-4; no reliable D call. The V gene's germline CDR1 is MNHEY and CDR2 SMNVEV (reference sequence). V shed 1 base and J shed 11 bases, with 11 bases lying between them. This CDR3 comprises 13 residues.

Turning to this clone: It differs at one base from a far larger clone, so likely a read error. Other DNA variants within this sample encode the same CDR3. The CDR3 nucleotides are TGTGCTAGCAGCGTAGAGGGACTAGCGGGAGGGTCAGATACGCAGTATTTT. Translated, it gives CASSVEGLAGGSDTQYF. V and J are TRBV9 and TRBJ2-3; 16 bases line up with TRBD2. Germline-derived CDR1 and CDR2 are SGDLS and YYNGEE. The CDR3 extends over 17 amino acids.

This chain links TRBV7-3 with TRBJ1-2, with D unresolved. The germline V gene encodes CDR1 SGHTA and CDR2 FQGTGA. This CDR3 spans 14 amino acids. Between the trimmed V and J ends, which lost 3 bases and 8 bases, there was a span of 16 bases. CDR3 DNA sequence: TGTGCCAGCAGCTTCTCGTCCGGGGTGATGGGCTACACCTTC. It specifies CASSFSSGVMGYTF.

The V and J genes are TRBV19 and TRBJ2-3, with a weak D call TRBD1 (7 bases). The CDR3 consists of 14 residues. Germline V gives CDR1 LNHDA, CDR2 SQIVND (reference sequence). Trimming removed 8 bases at V and 3 bases at J, with 15 bases between. CDR3 coding DNA: TGTGCCAGTCGACTCGCGGGACAGACAGATACGCAGTATTTT. It encodes CASRLAGQTDTQYF.